The T cell receptor beta chain under discussion was sequenced for a study of blood T cells in healthy people across ages. The use of a sample-barcoded 5' primer and a J-beta primer mix characterized a second PCR of 7 to 11 cycles. Every cDNA molecule bore a tag from a template-switch adaptor containing 12 random nucleotides. Paired-end reads containing CDR3 totaled no fewer than 2.5 million for each sample. TCRdb independently ran MiXCR on the 5' RACE reads; one entry per CDR3 protein. The sample lists a few hundred thousand distinct CDR3 sequences, 27% occurring once. The extraction recovered at least 5.5 micrograms of total RNA per sample. To note about this clonotype: Its specificity is not known.

Trimming took 2 bases from V and 1 from J; bases not matched to a gene: 6. CDR3 length equals 16 residues. CDR1 is SGHAT, CDR2 FQNNGV, per germline. Study-level findings and limits: Fewer expanded clones and more diversity marked long-lived versus aged donors.

What was sequenced was blood. The TCR comes from a woman in her 70s in good health. The chain joins TRBV11-2 to TRBJ2-3; 7 positions match TRBD2. This CDR3 reads CASSLRPAGRTDTQYF. In DNA, the CDR3 is TGTGCCAGCAGCTTACGCCCAGCGGGGCGCACAGATACGCAGTATTTT.